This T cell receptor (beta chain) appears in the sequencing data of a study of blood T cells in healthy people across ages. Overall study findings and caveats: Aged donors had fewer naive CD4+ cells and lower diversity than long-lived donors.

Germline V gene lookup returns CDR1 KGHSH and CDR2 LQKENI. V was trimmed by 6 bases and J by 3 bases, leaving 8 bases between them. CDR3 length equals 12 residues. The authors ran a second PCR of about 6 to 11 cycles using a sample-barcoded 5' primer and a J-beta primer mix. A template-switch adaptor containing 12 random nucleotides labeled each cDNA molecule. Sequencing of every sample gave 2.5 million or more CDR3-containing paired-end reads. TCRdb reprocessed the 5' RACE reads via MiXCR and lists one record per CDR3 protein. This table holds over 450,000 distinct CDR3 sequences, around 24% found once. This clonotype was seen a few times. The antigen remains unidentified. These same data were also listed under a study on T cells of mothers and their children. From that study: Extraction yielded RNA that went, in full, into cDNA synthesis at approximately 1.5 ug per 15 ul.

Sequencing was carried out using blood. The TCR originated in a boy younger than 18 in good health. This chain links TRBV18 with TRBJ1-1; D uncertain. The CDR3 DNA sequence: TGTGCCAGCTCTCCCGGCTACACTGAAGCTTTCTTT. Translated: CASSPGYTEAFF.